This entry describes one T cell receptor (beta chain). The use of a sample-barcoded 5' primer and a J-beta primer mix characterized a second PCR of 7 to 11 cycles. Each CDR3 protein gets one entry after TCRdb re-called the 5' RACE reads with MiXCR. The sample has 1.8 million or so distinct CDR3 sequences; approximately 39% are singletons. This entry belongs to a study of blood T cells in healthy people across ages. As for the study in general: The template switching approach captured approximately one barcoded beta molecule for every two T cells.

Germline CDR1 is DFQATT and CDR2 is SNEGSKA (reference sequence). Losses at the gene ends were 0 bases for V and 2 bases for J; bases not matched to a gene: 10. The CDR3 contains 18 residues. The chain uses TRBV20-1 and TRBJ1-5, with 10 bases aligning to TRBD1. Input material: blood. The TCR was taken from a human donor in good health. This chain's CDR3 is CSARDRDRGPGGNQPQHF. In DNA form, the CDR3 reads TGCAGTGCTAGAGATCGAGACAGGGGGCCCGGGGGCAATCAGCCCCAGCATTTT.